The present TCR beta chain was sequenced within a study of vaccination effects on CD4 cells after COVID-19. Findings of the study overall: Sampling in the study covered few convalescent patients and included no early post-infection timepoints.

To note about this clone: What it binds is not known.

After expansion with viral peptide pools in the ViraFEST assay, antigen-specific CD4+ T cells were sequenced. Isolation of CD4+ T cells took place after approximately ten days of culture. Either the mRNA-1273 or the BNT162b2 vaccine was given to participants as two doses. Recipients of the vaccine had no prior SARS-CoV-2 infection and negative nucleocapsid antibodies. From germline, CDR1 is SGHKS and CDR2 YYEKEE (reference sequence). V gave up 1 base and J gave up 6 bases, with 2 bases separating them. This CDR3 contains 11 residues. Generated by immunoSEQ multiplex PCR, the TCRdb table keeps only in-frame clones and is missing some. The table lists approximately 24,000 clones, around 77% of them singletons, with less than 25% in the top ten.

Here the sequenced sample was CD4+ T cells from PBMCs cultured with HCoV-NL63 spike peptides, taken after COVID-19 vaccination. This sequence originates from a human donor who received a COVID-19 vaccine. The J gene is TRBJ2-1, the V gene TRBV5-5; D gene unclear. CDR3 sequence (DNA): TGTGCCAGCAGCTTGTTCAATGAGCAGTTCTTC. This translates into CASSLFNEQFF.